Following are 24 T cell receptor beta chains from one sample sequenced in a study of low-dose radiotherapy and immunotherapy resistance in tumors. TRAV- and TRBV-specific primers were used for first-strand cDNA, which covered alpha and beta chains. TCRs were put through approximately 21 PCR cycles of amplification with Phusion. A constant-region primer and the V-primer adapter served as the primer pair. TCRdb redid the calling of the reads with MiXCR, one entry per CDR3 protein. The table records about 91,000 distinct CDR3 sequences, less than 25% of them present only once. Time point reported: after trial treatment. Described treatment: LDRT plus nivolumab, ipilimumab, low-dose cyclophosphamide and aspirin (RACIN trial). Sample: PBMCs, taken after low-dose radiotherapy plus immunotherapy. The receptors derive from a female donor with ovarian cancer.

This clonotype has ten or more counts. The chain has TRBV20-1 and TRBJ2-5; 9 positions agree with TRBD1. The CDR3 runs to 15 residues. Germline values: CDR1 DFQATT, CDR2 SNEGSKA (reference sequence). V lost 6 bases to trimming and J lost 5 bases; unmatched junction nucleotides: 13. The CDR3 nucleotides are TGCAGTGCGCACGCGATACAGGGGGCCAGGGAGACCCAGTACTTC. The encoded protein is CSAHAIQGARETQYF.

This clonotype was detected ten times or more. The chain has TRBV6-2 or TRBV6-3 and TRBJ2-2; 8 nucleotides match TRBD2. CDR1 and CDR2 (germline): MNHEY, SVGEGT. This CDR3 spans 17 amino acids. Trimming at V came to 2 bases and at J to 7 bases, leaving 12 bases not matched to a gene. CDR3 residues: CASSYNGGGTLYGELFF. The CDR3 bases are TGTGCCAGCAGTTACAACGGGGGGGGCACACTCTACGGGGAGCTGTTTTTT.

This clonotype was found many times. This sequence joins TRBV20-1 and TRBJ2-1; no clear D. The CDR3 is 14 amino acids. V shed 2 bases and J shed 1 base, with 9 bases lying between them. Germline V gene sequence: CDR1 DFQATT, CDR2 SNEGSKA (reference sequence). The CDR3 nucleotides are TGCAGTGCTAGACTCCCCCGGTCCTACAATGAGCAGTTCTTC. Its protein product is CSARLPRSYNEQFF.

This clonotype showed up many times. V usage is TRBV18 and J usage is TRBJ2-5; D perhaps matches TRBD1 (6 bases). V was clipped by 4 bases and J by 5 bases, with 14 bases between them. CDR1 is KGHSH, CDR2 LQKENI, per germline. There are 14 residues in the CDR3. The CDR3 nucleotides are TGTGCCAGCTCACTAGACAGGTTCCAGGAGACCCAGTACTTC. Its translation: CASSLDRFQETQYF. Full variable domain (missing parts from reference TRBV18 and TRBJ2-5): NAGVMQNPRHLVRRRGQEARLRCSPMKGHSHVYWYRQLPEEGLKFMVYLQKENIIDESGMPKERFSAEFPKEGPSILRIQQVVRGDSAAYFCASSLDRFQETQYFGPGTRLLVL.

This clonotype has at least ten counts. This chain links TRBV2 with TRBJ2-1, with TRBD2 matching 10 bases. The CDR3 extends over 14 amino acids. V trimming: 7 bases; J trimming: 9 bases; junction bases outside the gene matches: 9. CDR1 is SNHLY and CDR2 is FYNNEI in the germline V gene. The CDR3 reads CASNQAGGLAEQFF. CDR3 DNA: TGTGCCAGCAATCAAGCGGGGGGGCTGGCTGAGCAGTTCTTC. Drawing the rest from reference TRBV2 and TRBJ2-1, the complete variable domain is EPEVTQTPSHQVTQMGQEVILRCVPISNHLYFYWYRQILGQKVEFLVSFYNNEISEKSEIFDDQFSVERPDGSNFTLKIRSTKLEDSAMYFCASNQAGGLAEQFFGPGTRLTVL.

This clonotype was observed at least ten times. The chain carries TRBV15 and TRBJ2-1, with TRBD1 matching over 9 bases. In germline, CDR1 is LNHNV, CDR2 YYDKDF (reference sequence). V shed 1 base and J 6 bases; nucleotides not matched to a gene: 10. The CDR3 consists of 17 residues. DNA for the CDR3: TGTGCCACCAGCAGAGCTACGAGGGACAGGGTTGGCAATGAGCAGTTCTTC. This codes for CATSRATRDRVGNEQFF.

Ten or more counts support this clonotype. At one end the junction does not follow the germline gene, possibly because of a read error. The CDR3 reads CASSRDSTDTQYF. The DNA of the CDR3 is TGCGCCAGCAGTCGGGACTCCACAGATACGCAGTATTTT. The chain links TRBV18 to TRBJ2-3; the D gene is possibly TRBD2 (6 bases). Germline values: CDR1 KGHSH, CDR2 LQKENI. CDR3 length: 13 amino acids.

This clonotype has a count of ten or more. The chain couples TRBV20-1 to TRBJ2-3; D call uncertain. CDR3 size: 11 residues. V lost 5 bases and J lost 7, with 10 bases in between. The germline V gene has CDR1 DFQATT and CDR2 SNEGSKA (reference sequence). The CDR3 spells CSAAHSNTQYF. As DNA, the CDR3 is TGCAGTGCTGCCCACTCTAATACGCAGTATTTT.

This clonotype was observed many times. This chain joins TRBV7-2 and TRBJ1-3, with D unclear. Looked up from germline, CDR1 is SGHTA and CDR2 is FQGNSA. Trimming left V 5 bases short and J 4 bases short, with 12 bases between. The length of the CDR3 is 14 residues. CDR3: CASSQRGAGNTIYF. CDR3 sequence (DNA): TGTGCCAGCAGCCAGCGCGGTGCGGGAAACACCATATATTTT.

This clonotype was detected only once. The chain combines TRBV3-1 with TRBJ2-1; no clear D gene. Germline V CDR1 and CDR2: LGHDT, YNNKEL (reference sequence). This CDR3 contains 14 residues. Trimming shortened V by 6 bases and J by 2 bases, and 11 bases separated the two germline ends. The CDR3 DNA sequence: TGTGCCAGCAGTCTCTACGTTACCTACAATGAGCAGTTCTTC. It translates to CASSLYVTYNEQFF.

This chain links TRBV7-2 with TRBJ1-1; no clear D gene. Trimming stripped 8 bases from V and 0 bases from J, with 10 bases between. This CDR3 contains 13 residues. Germline V gene data show CDR1 as SGHTA and CDR2 as FQGNSA. The CDR3 here is CASGSGVNTEAFF. CDR3 nucleotide sequence: TGTGCCAGCGGGTCTGGTGTGAACACTGAAGCTTTCTTT.

This clonotype was seen many times. The CDR3 DNA reads TGCGCCAGCAGCTTGGATTCGGGCGGGGACTATGGCTACACCTTC. It yields the protein CASSLDSGGDYGYTF. The rearrangement links TRBV5-1 to TRBJ1-2; the D is unclear. CDR1 SGHRS and CDR2 YFSETQ come from the germline V gene. This CDR3 comprises 15 residues. Trimming cost V 0 bases and J 3 bases, with 12 bases left between them.

This clonotype was seen repeatedly, ten times or more. In nucleotides, the CDR3 is TGTGCCAGCAGCTCGGGGACTTTAACCGCTGAAGCTTTCTTT. It yields the protein CASSSGTLTAEAFF. The chain uses TRBV7-2 and TRBJ1-1; tentative D call: TRBD1 (5 bases). Germline V lookup: CDR1 SGHTA, CDR2 FQGNSA. The CDR3 consists of 14 residues. Trimming stripped 4 bases from V and 6 bases from J, with 15 bases between.

This clonotype was observed many times. The chain carries TRBV14 and TRBJ2-3; 8 bases map to TRBD1. Trimming at V came to 2 bases and at J to 1 base, leaving 5 bases not matched to a gene. This CDR3 region has 16 residues. Germline V gene data show CDR1 as SGHDN and CDR2 as FVKESK. CDR3 sequence (DNA): TGTGCCAGCAGCCAAATAACAGGGGGAGGCACAGATACGCAGTATTTT. Amino acid sequence: CASSQITGGGTDTQYF.

This chain links TRBV11-3 with TRBJ2-1; D could derive from TRBD1 or TRBD2 (6 bases each). The ends were cut back, 1 base at V and 7 bases at J, with 23 bases in the middle. CDR1 is SGHNT and CDR2 is YENEEA in the germline V gene. CDR3 length: 18 residues. The CDR3 protein is CASSLVGPGADRWNEQFF. The CDR3, as DNA: TGTGCCAGCAGCTTAGTAGGGCCGGGGGCTGACCGGTGGAATGAGCAGTTCTTC.

The rearrangement uses TRBV19 and TRBJ2-1; TRBD2 agrees at 7 bases. This CDR3 has 16 amino acids. Trimming took 2 bases from V and 4 from J; bases not matched to a gene: 8. CDR1 is LNHDA, CDR2 SQIVND, per germline (reference sequence). The CDR3 here is CASSISAGVNYNEQFF. The CDR3 DNA sequence: TGTGCCAGTAGTATATCGGCGGGAGTAAATTACAATGAGCAGTTCTTC.

The table lists this clonotype with many counts. This chain uses TRBV11-3 with TRBJ1-1; D is unclear. This CDR3 has 13 amino acids. Per germline, CDR1 SGHNT and CDR2 YENEEA. Trimming took 3 bases from V and 6 from J, leaving 11 bases between them. CDR3 region: CASSLPGMAEAFF. CDR3 nucleotides: TGTGCCAGCAGCTTGCCGGGGATGGCTGAAGCTTTCTTT. Full variable domain (rest looked up from reference TRBV11-3 and TRBJ1-1): EAGVVQSPRYKIIEKKQPVAFWCNPISGHNTLYWYLQNLGQGPELLIRYENEEAVDDSQLPKDRFSAERLKGVDSTLKIQPAELGDSAVYLCASSLPGMAEAFFGQGTRLTVV.

At least ten counts were recorded for this clonotype. V gene TRBV18 combines with J gene TRBJ2-7; the D gene is possibly TRBD1 (6 bases). Trimming took 2 bases from V and 0 from J, leaving 11 bases between them. CDR1 KGHSH and CDR2 LQKENI come from the germline V gene. The CDR3 is 15 residues long. The CDR3 here is CASSPGQFSSYEQYF. For the CDR3, the DNA is TGTGCCAGCTCACCAGGACAGTTCAGCTCCTACGAGCAGTACTTC.

The sample holds a few counts of this clonotype. Being one base from a much bigger clone, this may be a read error. This chain joins TRBV11-1 and TRBJ2-1; TRBD2 aligns across 9 bases. The germline V gene has CDR1 SGHAT and CDR2 FQDESV (reference sequence). This CDR3 contains 15 residues. V trimming: 6 bases; J trimming: 10 bases; junction bases outside the gene matches: 13. The CDR3 nucleotides are TGTGCCAGCAGACCACATAGCGGGAGCTCCTACGAGCAGTTCTTC. Residues: CASRPHSGSSYEQFF.

This clonotype has at least ten counts. This rearrangement joins TRBV7-8 to TRBJ1-2; 8 positions match TRBD1. V lost 1 base, J lost 6 bases, and 1 base stayed unmatched. CDR1 is SGHVS, CDR2 FQNEAQ, per germline. The CDR3 covers 13 residues. CDR3 loop: CASSLGQGNGYTF. DNA of the CDR3: TGTGCCAGCAGCTTAGGACAGGGGAATGGCTACACCTTC.

This clonotype was picked up many times. CDR3 DNA: TGTGCTAGTGCTCAGTGGGGGGCCGGGGCCAACGTCCTGACTTTC. Protein product: CASAQWGAGANVLTF. The chain is built from TRBV12-5 and TRBJ2-6; D possibly matches TRBD1 or TRBD2 (6 bases each). With 7 bases removed from V and 4 bases from J, the gap between germline ends came to 14 bases. The CDR3 consists of 15 residues. The germline V gene has CDR1 LGHNT and CDR2 FRNRAP.

Ten or more counts support this clonotype. The chain employs TRBV4-1 and TRBJ1-1; TRBD1 aligns across 8 bases. Germline CDR1 is MGHRA and CDR2 is YSYEKL. The CDR3 is 21 amino acids. V was clipped by 0 bases and J by 8 bases; unmatched bases: 26. CDR3 protein: CASSQEPTVPGGVGGRREAFF. DNA for the CDR3: TGCGCCAGCAGCCAAGAACCAACCGTACCAGGGGGCGTCGGCGGGCGGAGGGAAGCTTTCTTT.

At least ten counts were recorded for this clonotype. The genes are TRBV11-2 and TRBJ2-7, with TRBD1 as a possible D gene (6 bases). The CDR3 totals 13 residues. V dropped 3 bases and J dropped 5 bases, with 11 bases sitting between them. Germline CDR1 SGHAT, CDR2 FQNNGV. As DNA, the CDR3 is TGTGCCAGCAGCTTCCTGGGGGCAGACGAGCAGTACTTC. Residues: CASSFLGADEQYF.

This clonotype was observed at least ten times. The rearrangement links TRBV4-3 to TRBJ1-1, with D maybe TRBD1 (5 bases). With 4 bases removed from V and 11 bases from J, the gap between germline ends came to 14 bases. From germline, CDR1 is LGHNA and CDR2 YSLEER. The CDR3 totals 12 residues. The CDR3 protein is CASSPRQPRAFF. The DNA of the CDR3 is TGCGCCAGCAGCCCGCGACAGCCCCGGGCTTTCTTT.